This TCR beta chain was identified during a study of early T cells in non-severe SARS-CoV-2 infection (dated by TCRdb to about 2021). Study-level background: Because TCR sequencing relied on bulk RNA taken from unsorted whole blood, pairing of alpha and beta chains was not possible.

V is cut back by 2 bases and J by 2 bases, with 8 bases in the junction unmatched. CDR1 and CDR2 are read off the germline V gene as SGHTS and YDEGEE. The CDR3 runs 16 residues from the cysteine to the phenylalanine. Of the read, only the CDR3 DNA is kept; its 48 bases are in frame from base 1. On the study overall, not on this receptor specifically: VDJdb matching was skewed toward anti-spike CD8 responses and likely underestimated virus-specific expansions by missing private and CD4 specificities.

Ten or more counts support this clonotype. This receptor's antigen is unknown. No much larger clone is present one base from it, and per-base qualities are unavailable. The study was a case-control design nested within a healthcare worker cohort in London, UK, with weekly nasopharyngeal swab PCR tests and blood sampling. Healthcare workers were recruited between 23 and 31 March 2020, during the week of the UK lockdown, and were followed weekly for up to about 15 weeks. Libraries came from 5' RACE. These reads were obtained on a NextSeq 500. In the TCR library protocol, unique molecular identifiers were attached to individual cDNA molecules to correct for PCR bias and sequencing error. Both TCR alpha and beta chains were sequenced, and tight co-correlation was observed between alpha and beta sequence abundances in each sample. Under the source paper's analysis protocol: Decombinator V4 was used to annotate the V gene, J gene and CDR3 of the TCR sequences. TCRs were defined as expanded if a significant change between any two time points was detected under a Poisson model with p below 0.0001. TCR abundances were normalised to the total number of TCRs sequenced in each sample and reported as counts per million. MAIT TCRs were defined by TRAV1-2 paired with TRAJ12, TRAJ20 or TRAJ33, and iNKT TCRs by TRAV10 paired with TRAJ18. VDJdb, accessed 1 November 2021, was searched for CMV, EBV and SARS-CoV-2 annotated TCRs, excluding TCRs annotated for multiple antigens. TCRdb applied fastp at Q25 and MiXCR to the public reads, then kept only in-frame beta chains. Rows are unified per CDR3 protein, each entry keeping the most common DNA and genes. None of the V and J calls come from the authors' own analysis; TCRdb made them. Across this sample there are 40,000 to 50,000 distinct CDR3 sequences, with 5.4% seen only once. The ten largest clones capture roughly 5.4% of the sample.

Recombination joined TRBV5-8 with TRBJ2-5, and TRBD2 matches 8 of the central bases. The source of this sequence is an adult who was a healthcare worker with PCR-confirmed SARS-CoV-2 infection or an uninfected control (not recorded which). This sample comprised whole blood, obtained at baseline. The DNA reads TGTGCCAGCAGCTTATCGTTTGGCGGGGGGCAAGAGACCCAGTACTTC. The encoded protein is CASSLSFGGGQETQYF.